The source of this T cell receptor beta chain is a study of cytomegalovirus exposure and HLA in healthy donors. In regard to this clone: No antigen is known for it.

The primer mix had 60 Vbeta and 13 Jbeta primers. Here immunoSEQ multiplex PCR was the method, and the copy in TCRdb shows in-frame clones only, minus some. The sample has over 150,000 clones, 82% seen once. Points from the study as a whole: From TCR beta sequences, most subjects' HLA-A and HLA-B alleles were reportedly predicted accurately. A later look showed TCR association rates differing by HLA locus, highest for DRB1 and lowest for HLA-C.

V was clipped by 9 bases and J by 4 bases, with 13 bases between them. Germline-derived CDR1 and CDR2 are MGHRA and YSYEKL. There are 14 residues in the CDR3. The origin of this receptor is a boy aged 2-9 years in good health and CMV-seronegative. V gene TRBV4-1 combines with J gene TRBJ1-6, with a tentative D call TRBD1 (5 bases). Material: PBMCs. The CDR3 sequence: CASKNQGYNSPLHF. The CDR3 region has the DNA TGCGCCAGTAAAAATCAGGGTTATAATTCACCCCTCCACTTT.